Included here is one T cell receptor beta chain sequence, with context. Its antigen is not yet known. No clone much larger than this one lies a single base away; base qualities are absent. The CDR3 regions of human TCRbeta chains were analyzed by immunosequencing. The paper's processing steps were these. TCRs in the repertoires were matched against a reference library of SARS-CoV-2-specific TCRs that had been generated with the MIRA antigen-specificity platform. Breadth was defined as the fraction of unique TCRs that were SARS-CoV-2-associated, and depth was defined as the fraction of total T cells that were SARS-CoV-2-associated. Each spike-specific TCR was assigned to its reactive spike region and to a CD4 or CD8 class using the MIRA data. Log10-transformed breadth and depth values were compared by one-way ANOVA with Sidak's multiple comparisons tests. TCRdb mirrors the immuneACCESS table, restricted to in-frame sequences. Some clones are absent from its copies; in checked studies, under half trace to an unresolved V gene, and the reason for the others is unknown. D and trimming were read from the DNA, whereas the V and J calls and clone size are those reported in that table. Across this sample there are about 120,000 clones, with about 90% seen only once. The top ten constitute roughly 7.4% of the sample.

The source of the sample is a study of T cell responses to AZD1222 COVID-19 vaccine (dated by TCRdb to 2020 to 2023). With regard to the full study: AZD1222 recipients with second doses at about 4 weeks or about 12 weeks were pooled, because spike-specific TCR depth and breadth did not differ between schedules. Trial participants were enrolled into age subgroups of 18-55, 56-69 and 70-plus years, which contained around 150, 28 and 57 TCR-sequenced participants, respectively. TCR sequencing covered fewer than 250 trial participants: 200 to 220 given two doses of AZD1222 and around 25 given two doses of MenACWY control vaccine.

V is trimmed back by 0 bases and J by 6 bases, and the junction contains 5 bases that no gene match accounts for. CDR1 and CDR2 (SGHDT, YYEEEE) derive from the germline V gene. The CDR3, from cysteine to phenylalanine, totals 15 residues. Only the CDR3 part of the read is kept: 45 bases, read in frame from the first base. The sample's time point label, in plain terms: baseline before first vaccination. Samples from vaccinated people were obtained from the UK trials COV001 and COV002, which included a single-blind randomized controlled phase 2/3 trial of AZD1222 (ChAdOx1 nCoV-19) in healthy adults. Trial participant PBMC samples were collected at day 0 and day 28 after the second dose for TCRbeta chain sequencing. Study-wide conclusions, independent of this receptor: After two AZD1222 doses, both the breadth and the depth of spike-specific TCRs were significantly higher than at day 0 and than in MenACWY recipients. Reportedly, close to half of the unique spike-specific TCRs recognized epitopes lying outside the regions that are mutated in the B.1.351 and B.1.1.7 variants. Participants were mostly white British, with more females than males. The authors suggested clonal diversity may have been underestimated. In the small 56-69-year group, the increase in depth fell short of significance, most likely because of low power. CD4 TCRs associated with the vaccine covered the entire spike protein, and the dominant responses were in regions 160-218 and 743-854. No day 14 peak-response samples were available, so repertoires were characterized only after the peak T cell response. Conclusions about previously exposed vaccinees were limited because only six or seven AZD1222 recipients were SARS-CoV-2 seropositive at baseline.

This sample comprised peripheral blood, obtained on day 0 of AZD1222 vaccination. The receptor comes from an adult in good health. The rearranged segments are TRBV5-6 and TRBJ2-1; 8 bases in the junction line up with TRBD2. Here is the DNA: TGTGCCAGCAGCTTGGCGGGAGGGTTCTTCAATGAGCAGTTCTTC. The resulting protein is CASSLAGGFFNEQFF. With the rest looked up from the reference TRBV5-6 and TRBJ2-1 genes rather than sequenced, the full variable domain is DAGVTQSPTHLIKTRGQQVTLRCSPKSGHDTVSWYQQALGQGPQFIFQYYEEEERQRGNFPDRFSGHQFPNYSSELNVNALLLGDSALYLCASSLAGGFFNEQFFGPGTRLTVL.